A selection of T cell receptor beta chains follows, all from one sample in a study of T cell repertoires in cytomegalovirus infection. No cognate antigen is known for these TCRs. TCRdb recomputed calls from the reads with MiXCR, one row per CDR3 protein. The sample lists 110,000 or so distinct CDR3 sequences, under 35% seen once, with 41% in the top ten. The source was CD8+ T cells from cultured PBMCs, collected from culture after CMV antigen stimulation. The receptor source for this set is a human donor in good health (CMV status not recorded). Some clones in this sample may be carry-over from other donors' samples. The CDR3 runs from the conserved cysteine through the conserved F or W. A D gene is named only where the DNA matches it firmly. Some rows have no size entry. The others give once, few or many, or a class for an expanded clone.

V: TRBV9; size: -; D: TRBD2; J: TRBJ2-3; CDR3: CASSPWGLALDTQYF; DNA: TGTGCCAGCAGCCCTTGGGGACTAGCGTTAGATACGCAGTATTTT
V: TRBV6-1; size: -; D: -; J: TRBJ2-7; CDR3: CASRGETYEQYF; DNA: TGTGCCAGCCGAGGGGAAACCTACGAGCAGTACTTC
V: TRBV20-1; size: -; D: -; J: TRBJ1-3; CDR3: CSARPGESGNTIYF; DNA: TGCAGTGCTAGACCCGGGGAGAGTGGAAACACCATATATTTT
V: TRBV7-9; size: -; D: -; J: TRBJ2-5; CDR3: CASSLGRGETQYF; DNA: TGTGCCAGCAGCTTAGGACGGGGGGAGACCCAGTACTTC
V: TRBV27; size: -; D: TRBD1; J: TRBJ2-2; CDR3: CASSPPRDRRNTGELFF; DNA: TGTGCCAGCAGCCCTCCACGGGACAGGAGGAACACCGGGGAGCTGTTTTTT
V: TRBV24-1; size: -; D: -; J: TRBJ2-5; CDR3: CATSATTGGPQYF; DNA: TGTGCCACCAGTGCTACGACCGGTGGTCCCCAGTACTTC
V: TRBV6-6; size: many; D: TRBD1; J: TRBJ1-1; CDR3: CASSYSWDSEAFF; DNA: TGTGCCAGCAGTTACTCATGGGACAGTGAAGCTTTCTTT
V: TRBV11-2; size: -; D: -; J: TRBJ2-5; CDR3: CASIKGRSETQYF; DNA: TGTGCCAGCATCAAGGGACGTTCCGAGACCCAGTACTTC
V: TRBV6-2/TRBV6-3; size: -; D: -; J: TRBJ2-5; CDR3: CASSYSGHPQETQYF; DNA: TGTGCCAGCAGTTACTCCGGACACCCACAAGAGACCCAGTACTTC
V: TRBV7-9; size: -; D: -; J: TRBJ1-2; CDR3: CASSLLGQGPHSYGYTF; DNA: TGTGCCAGCAGCTTACTGGGGCAGGGGCCCCACTCTTATGGCTACACCTTC
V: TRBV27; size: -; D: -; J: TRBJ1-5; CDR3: CASSYGASNQPQHF; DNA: TGTGCCAGCAGTTATGGGGCGAGCAATCAGCCCCAGCATTTT
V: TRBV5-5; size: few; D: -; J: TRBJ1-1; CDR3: CASSPSIDTEAFF; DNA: TGTGCCAGCAGCCCATCCATAGACACTGAAGCTTTCTTT
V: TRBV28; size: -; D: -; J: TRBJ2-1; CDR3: CASSFGANEQFF; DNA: TGTGCCAGCAGTTTTGGAGCCAATGAGCAGTTCTTC
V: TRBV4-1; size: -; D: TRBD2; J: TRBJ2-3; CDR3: CASSQDESLAAEDPSTDTQYF; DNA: TGCGCCAGCAGCCAAGATGAATCGCTAGCGGCCGAAGATCCCAGCACAGATACGCAGTATTTT
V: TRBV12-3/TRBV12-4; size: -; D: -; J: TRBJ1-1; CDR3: CASSFSPPGTEAFF; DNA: TGTGCCAGCAGTTTTTCGCCCCCAGGGACTGAAGCTTTCTTT
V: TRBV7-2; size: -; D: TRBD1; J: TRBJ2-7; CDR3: CASSRGQGNYEQYF; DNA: TGTGCCAGCAGCCGAGGACAGGGAAACTACGAGCAGTACTTC
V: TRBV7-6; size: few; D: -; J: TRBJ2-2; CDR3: CASSPIPRDTSGELFF; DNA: TGTGCCAGCAGCCCAATCCCCAGGGATACTAGCGGGGAGCTGTTTTTT
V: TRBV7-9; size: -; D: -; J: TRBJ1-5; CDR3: CASSLDGGLQPQHF; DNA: TGTGCCAGCAGCTTAGATGGGGGGCTTCAGCCCCAGCATTTT
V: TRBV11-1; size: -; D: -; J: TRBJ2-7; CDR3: CASSPKGLSYEQYF; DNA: TGTGCCAGCAGCCCCAAAGGACTCTCCTACGAGCAGTACTTC
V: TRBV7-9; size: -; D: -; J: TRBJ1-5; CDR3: CASSSQGDGQPQHF; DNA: TGTGCCAGCAGCTCACAGGGCGACGGTCAGCCCCAGCATTTT
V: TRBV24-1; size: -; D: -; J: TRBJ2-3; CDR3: CATKVEDTQYF; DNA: TGTGCCACGAAGGTAGAAGATACGCAGTATTTT
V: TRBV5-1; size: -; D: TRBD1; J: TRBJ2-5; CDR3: CASSLRTGTQETQYF; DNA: TGCGCCAGCAGCCTAAGGACAGGGACACAAGAGACCCAGTACTTC
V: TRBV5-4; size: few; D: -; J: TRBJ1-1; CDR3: CASSWTENTEAFF; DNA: TGTGCCAGCAGCTGGACAGAGAACACTGAAGCTTTCTTT
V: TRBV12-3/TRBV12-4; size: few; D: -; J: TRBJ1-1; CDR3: CASSLFTRAYTEAFF; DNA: TGTGCCAGCAGTTTATTTACCAGGGCCTACACTGAAGCTTTCTTT